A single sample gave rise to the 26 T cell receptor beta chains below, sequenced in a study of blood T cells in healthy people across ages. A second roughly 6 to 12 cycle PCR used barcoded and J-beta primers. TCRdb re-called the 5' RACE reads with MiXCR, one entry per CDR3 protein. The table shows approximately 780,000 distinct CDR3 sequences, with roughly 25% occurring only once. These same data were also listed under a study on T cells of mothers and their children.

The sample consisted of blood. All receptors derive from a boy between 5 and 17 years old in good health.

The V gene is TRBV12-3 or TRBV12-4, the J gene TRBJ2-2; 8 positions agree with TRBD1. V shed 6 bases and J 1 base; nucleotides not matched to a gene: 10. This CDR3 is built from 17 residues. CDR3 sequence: CASRPYPTGVNTGELFF. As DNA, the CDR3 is TGTGCCAGCAGACCTTACCCGACAGGGGTGAACACCGGGGAGCTGTTTTTT.

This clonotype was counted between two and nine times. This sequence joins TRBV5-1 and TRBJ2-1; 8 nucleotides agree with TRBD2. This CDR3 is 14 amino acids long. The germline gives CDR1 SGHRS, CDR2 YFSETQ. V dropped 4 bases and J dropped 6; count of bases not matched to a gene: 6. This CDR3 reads CASSTGLGVNEQFF. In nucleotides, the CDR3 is TGCGCCAGCAGCACGGGACTAGGAGTCAATGAGCAGTTCTTC.

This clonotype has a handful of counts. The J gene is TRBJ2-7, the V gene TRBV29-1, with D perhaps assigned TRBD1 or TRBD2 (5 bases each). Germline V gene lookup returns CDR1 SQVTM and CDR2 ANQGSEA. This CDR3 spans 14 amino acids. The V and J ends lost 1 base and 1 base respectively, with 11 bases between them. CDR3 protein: CSVEGLRESYEQYF. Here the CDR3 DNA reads TGCAGCGTTGAAGGGCTCAGGGAGTCCTACGAGCAGTACTTC.

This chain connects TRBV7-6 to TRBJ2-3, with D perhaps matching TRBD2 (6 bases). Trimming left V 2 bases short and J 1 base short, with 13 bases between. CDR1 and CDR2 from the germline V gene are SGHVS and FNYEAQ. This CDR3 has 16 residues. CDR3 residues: CASSLRPGDGTDTQYF. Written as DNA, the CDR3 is TGTGCCAGCAGCTTACGACCGGGAGATGGCACAGATACGCAGTATTTT.

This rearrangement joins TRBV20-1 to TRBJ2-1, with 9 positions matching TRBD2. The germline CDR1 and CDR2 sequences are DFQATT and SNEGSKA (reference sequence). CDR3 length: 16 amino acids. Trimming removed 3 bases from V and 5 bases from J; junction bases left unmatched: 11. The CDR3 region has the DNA TGCAGTGCTAGTCCCCTGACTAGCGGAATTCACAATGAGCAGTTCTTC. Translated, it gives CSASPLTSGIHNEQFF.

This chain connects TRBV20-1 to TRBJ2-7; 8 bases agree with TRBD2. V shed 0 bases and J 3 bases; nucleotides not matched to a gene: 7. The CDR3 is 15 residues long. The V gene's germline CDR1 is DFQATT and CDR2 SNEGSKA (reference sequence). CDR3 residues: CSARDFGGAVYEQYF. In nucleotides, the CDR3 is TGCAGTGCTAGAGATTTCGGGGGGGCGGTCTACGAGCAGTACTTC.

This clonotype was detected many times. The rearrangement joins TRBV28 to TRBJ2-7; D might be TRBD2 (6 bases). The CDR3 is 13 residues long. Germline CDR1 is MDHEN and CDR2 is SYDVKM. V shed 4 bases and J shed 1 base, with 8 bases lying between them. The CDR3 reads CASSSGTSYEQYF. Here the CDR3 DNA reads TGTGCCAGCAGTTCCGGGACTTCCTACGAGCAGTACTTC.

The CDR3 bases are TGTGCCAGCAGGCCGCCGGACAGGGCCGACGAGCAGTACTTC. Amino acid sequence: CASRPPDRADEQYF. The chain has TRBV6-6 and TRBJ2-7; TRBD1 matches 8 bases. V shed 6 bases and J 5 bases; nucleotides not matched to a gene: 9. The CDR3 totals 14 residues. The germline V gene encodes CDR1 MNHNY and CDR2 SVGAGI (reference sequence).

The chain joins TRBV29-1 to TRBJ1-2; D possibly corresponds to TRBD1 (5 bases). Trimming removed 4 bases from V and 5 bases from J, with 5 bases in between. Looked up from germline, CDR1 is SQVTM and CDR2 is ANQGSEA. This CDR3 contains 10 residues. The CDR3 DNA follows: TGCAGCGTTGGACAGTATGGCTACACCTTC. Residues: CSVGQYGYTF.

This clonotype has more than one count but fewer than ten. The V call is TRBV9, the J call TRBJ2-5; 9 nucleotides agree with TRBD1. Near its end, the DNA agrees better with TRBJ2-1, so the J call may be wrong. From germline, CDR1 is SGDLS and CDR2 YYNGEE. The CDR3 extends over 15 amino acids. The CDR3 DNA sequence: TGTGCCAGCAGTGGCCCGGGACAGGGATTTGATGAGCAGTTCTTC. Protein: CASSGPGQGFDEQFF.

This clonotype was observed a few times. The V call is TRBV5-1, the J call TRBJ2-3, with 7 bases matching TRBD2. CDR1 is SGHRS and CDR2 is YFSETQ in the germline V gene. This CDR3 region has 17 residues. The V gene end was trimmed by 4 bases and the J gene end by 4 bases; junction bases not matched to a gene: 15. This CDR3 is CASSRFPGTNYSDTQYF. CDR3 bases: TGCGCCAGCAGCCGATTTCCCGGGACTAACTACTCAGATACGCAGTATTTT.

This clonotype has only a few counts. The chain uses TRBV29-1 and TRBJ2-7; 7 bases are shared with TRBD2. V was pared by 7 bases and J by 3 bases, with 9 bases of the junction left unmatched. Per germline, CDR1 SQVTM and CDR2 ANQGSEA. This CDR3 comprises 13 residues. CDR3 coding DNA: TGCAGCGGCTGGTCGGGGGGAGGCTACGAGCAGTACTTC. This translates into CSGWSGGGYEQYF.

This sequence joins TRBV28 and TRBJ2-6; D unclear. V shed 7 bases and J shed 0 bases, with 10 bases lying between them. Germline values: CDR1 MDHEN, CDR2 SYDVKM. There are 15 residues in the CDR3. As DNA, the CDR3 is TGTGCCAGCAAAGTGCAAAGCTCTGGGGCCAACGTCCTGACTTTC. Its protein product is CASKVQSSGANVLTF. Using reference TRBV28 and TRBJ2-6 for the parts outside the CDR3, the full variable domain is DVKVTQSSRYLVKRTGEKVFLECVQDMDHENMFWYRQDPGLGLRLIYFSYDVKMKEKGDIPEGYSVSREKKERFSLILESASTNQTSMYLCASKVQSSGANVLTFGAGSRLTVL.

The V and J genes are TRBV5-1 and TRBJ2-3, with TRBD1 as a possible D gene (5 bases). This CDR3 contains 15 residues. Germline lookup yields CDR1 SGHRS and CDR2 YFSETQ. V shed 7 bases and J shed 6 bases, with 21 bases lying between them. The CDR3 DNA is TGCGCCAGCTCCACAGGCGGACCCCTTGTGGATACGCAGTATTTT. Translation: CASSTGGPLVDTQYF.

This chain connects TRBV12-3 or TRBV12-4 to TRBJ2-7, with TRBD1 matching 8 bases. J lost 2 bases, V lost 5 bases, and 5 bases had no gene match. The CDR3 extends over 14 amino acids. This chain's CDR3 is CASSDRGGAYEQYF. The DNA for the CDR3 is TGTGCCAGCAGTGACAGGGGAGGTGCCTACGAGCAGTACTTC.

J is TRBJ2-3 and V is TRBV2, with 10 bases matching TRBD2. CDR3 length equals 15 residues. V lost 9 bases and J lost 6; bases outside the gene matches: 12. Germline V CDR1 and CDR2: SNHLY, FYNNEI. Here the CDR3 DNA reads TGTGCCAGGACCGGGACTAGCGTCCCCGGGGATACGCAGTATTTT. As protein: CARTGTSVPGDTQYF.

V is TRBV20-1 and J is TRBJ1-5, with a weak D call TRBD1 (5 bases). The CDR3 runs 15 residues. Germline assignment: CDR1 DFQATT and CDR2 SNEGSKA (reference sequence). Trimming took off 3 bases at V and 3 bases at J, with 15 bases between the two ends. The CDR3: CSARGPGLINQPQHF. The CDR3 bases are TGCAGTGCTAGGGGGCCTGGACTGATCAATCAGCCCCAGCATTTT.

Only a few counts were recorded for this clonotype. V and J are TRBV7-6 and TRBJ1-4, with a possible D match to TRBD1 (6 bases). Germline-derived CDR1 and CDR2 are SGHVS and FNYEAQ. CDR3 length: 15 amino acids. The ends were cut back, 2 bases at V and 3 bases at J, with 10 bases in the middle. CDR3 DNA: TGTGCCAGCAGCTTACAGACAGGTTCTAATGAAAAACTGTTTTTT. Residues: CASSLQTGSNEKLFF.

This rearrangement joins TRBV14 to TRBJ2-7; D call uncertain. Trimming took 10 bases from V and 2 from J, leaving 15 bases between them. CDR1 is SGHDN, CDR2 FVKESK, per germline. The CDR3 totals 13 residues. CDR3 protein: CATSGPLTYEQYF. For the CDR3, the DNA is TGTGCCACTTCAGGACCCCTGACCTACGAGCAGTACTTC.

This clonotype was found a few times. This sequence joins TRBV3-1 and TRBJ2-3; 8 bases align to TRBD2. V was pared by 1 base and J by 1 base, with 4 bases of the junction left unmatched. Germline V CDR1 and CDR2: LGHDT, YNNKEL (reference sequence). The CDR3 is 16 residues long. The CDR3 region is CASSQVPAGGTDTQYF. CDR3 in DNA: TGTGCCAGCAGCCAAGTCCCAGCGGGGGGCACAGATACGCAGTATTTT.

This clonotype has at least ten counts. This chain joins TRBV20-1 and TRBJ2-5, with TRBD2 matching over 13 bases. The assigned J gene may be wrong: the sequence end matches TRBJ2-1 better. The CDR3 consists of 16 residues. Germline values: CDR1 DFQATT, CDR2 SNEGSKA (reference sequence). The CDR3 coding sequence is TGCAGTGCTAGAGCCGCGGGACTAGCGGGGTACAATGAGCAGTTCTTC. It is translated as CSARAAGLAGYNEQFF.

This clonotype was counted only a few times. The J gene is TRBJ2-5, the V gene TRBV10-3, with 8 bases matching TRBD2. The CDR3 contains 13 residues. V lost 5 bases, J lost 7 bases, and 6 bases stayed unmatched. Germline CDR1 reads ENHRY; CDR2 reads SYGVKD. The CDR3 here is CAISTGLEGTQYF. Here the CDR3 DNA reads TGTGCCATCAGTACGGGACTAGAAGGGACCCAGTACTTC.

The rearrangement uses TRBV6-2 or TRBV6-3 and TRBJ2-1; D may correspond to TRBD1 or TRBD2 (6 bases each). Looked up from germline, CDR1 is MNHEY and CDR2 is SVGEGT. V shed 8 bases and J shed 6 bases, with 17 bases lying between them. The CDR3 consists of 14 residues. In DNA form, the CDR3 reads TGTGCCAGCCTTTCGGGGGCCCCGATCAATGAGCAGTTCTTC. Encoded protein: CASLSGAPINEQFF.

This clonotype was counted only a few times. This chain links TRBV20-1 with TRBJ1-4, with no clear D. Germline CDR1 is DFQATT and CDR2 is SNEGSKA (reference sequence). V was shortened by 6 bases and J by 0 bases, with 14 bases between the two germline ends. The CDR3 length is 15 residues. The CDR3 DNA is TGCAGTGCCCAAGCTGGAGGGACAACTAATGAAAAACTGTTTTTT. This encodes CSAQAGGTTNEKLFF.

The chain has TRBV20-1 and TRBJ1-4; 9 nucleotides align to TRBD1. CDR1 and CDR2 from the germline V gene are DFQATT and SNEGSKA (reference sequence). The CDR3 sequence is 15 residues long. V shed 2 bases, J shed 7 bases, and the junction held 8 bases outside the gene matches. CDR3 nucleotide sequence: TGCAGTGCTAGATTTCCGGGACAGGGATCTGAAAAACTGTTTTTT. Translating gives CSARFPGQGSEKLFF.

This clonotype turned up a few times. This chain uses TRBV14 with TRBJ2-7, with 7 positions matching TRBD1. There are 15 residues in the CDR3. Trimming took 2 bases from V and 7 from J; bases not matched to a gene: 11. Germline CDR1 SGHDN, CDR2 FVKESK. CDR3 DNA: TGTGCCAGCAGCCAATTTTACAGGGGACCGGGAGAGCAGTACTTC. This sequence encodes CASSQFYRGPGEQYF. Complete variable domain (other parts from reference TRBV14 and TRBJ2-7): EAGVTQFPSHSVIEKGQTVTLRCDPISGHDNLYWYRRVMGKEIKFLLHFVKESKQDESGMPNNRFLAERTGGTYSTLKVQPAELEDSGVYFCASSQFYRGPGEQYFGPGTRLTVT.